One and the same sample provided the 30 T cell receptor beta chains below, sequenced in a study of cytomegalovirus exposure and HLA in healthy donors. The PCR ran on 60 Vbeta and 13 Jbeta primers. Produced via immunoSEQ multiplex PCR; TCRdb's table is partial and in-frame only. The sample consists of 65,000 to 90,000 clones, 60% to 75% of them appearing once. The sample was PBMCs. Source of these receptors: a man in his sixties or seventies in good health and CMV-seronegative.

The CDR3: CASSLTRGRTQQQFF. CDR3 nucleotides: TGTGCCAGCAGCTTAACTCGCGGGAGAACTCAGCAGCAGTTCTTC. This chain uses TRBV7-2 with TRBJ2-1; 7 positions match TRBD2. Germline V CDR1 and CDR2: SGHTA, FQGNSA. This CDR3 region has 15 residues. V was clipped by 2 bases and J by 11 bases; unmatched bases: 12.

The rearrangement joins TRBV10-2 to TRBJ1-5; the D is unclear. The CDR3 sequence is 13 residues long. Germline-derived CDR1 and CDR2 are WSHSY and SAAADI. Trimming cost V 11 bases and J 3 bases, with 14 bases left between them. DNA for the CDR3: TGCGCCGCCCAAGACACGTACAATCAGCCCCAGCATTTT. Its translation is CAAQDTYNQPQHF.

The chain recombines TRBV30 with TRBJ1-6, with D unclear. The CDR3 covers 13 residues. Germline V lookup: CDR1 GTSNPN, CDR2 SVGIG (reference sequence). V shed 2 bases and J shed 5 bases, with 7 bases lying between them. The DNA for the CDR3 is TGTGCCTGGAGTATTCAGGATAATTCACCCCTCCACTTT. This sequence encodes CAWSIQDNSPLHF. Drawing the rest from reference TRBV30 and TRBJ1-6, the complete variable domain is SQTIHQWPATLVQPVGSPLSLECTVEGTSNPNLYWYRQAAGRGLQLLFYSVGIGQISSEVPQNLSASRPQDRQFILSSKKLLLSDSGFYLCAWSIQDNSPLHFGNGTRLTVT.

The chain combines TRBV4-1 with TRBJ1-4; TRBD1 matches 7 bases. CDR3 size: 14 residues. The V and J ends lost 4 bases and 7 bases, in that order; junction bases with no gene match: 6. Per the germline V gene, CDR1 is MGHRA and CDR2 is YSYEKL. CDR3 loop: CASSLRQGLEKLFF. CDR3 DNA: TGCGCCAGCAGCCTCAGACAGGGACTTGAAAAACTGTTTTTT.

Here the CDR3 DNA reads TGTGCCAGCAGTCCCTGGGGGGGATTGGCAGATACGCAGTATTTT. Residues: CASSPWGGLADTQYF. This sequence joins TRBV9 and TRBJ2-3, with TRBD2 matching over 7 bases. J gave up 4 bases and V 5 bases, and 10 bases lay outside the gene matches. This CDR3 is 15 amino acids long. CDR1 is SGDLS, CDR2 YYNGEE, per germline. The whole variable domain, remainder taken from reference TRBV9 and TRBJ2-3, is DSGVTQTPKHLITATGQRVTLRCSPRSGDLSVYWYQQSLDQGLQFLIQYYNGEERAKGNILERFSAQQFPDLHSELNLSSLELGDSALYFCASSPWGGLADTQYFGPGTRLTVL.

The rearrangement uses TRBV11-2 and TRBJ2-1, with TRBD1 as a possible D gene (5 bases). The germline gives CDR1 SGHAT, CDR2 FQNNGV. The germline V and J ends were trimmed by 0 bases and 6 bases, with 24 bases remaining between them. The CDR3 consists of 19 residues. Here the CDR3 DNA reads TGTGCCAGCAGCTTAGATTTGGGAAGGGGTTATCGACCCGGCAATGAGCAGTTCTTC. Residues: CASSLDLGRGYRPGNEQFF.

The rearrangement links TRBV7-2 to TRBJ2-1, with D possibly being TRBD2 (6 bases). V shed 6 bases and J shed 7 bases, with 22 bases lying between them. CDR1 and CDR2 (germline): SGHTA, FQGNSA. This CDR3 contains 16 residues. CDR3 bases: TGTGCCAGCAGACGACCGGGACTTATTAGGGGAAATGAGCAGTTCTTC. Translating it yields CASRRPGLIRGNEQFF.

The chain combines TRBV6-5 with TRBJ1-2; unclear D gene. The CDR3 totals 15 residues. V was trimmed by 7 bases and J by 3 bases, leaving 18 bases between them. Germline V lookup: CDR1 MNHEY, CDR2 SVGAGI. CDR3 sequence reads: CASNRGPGRDYGYTF. The CDR3, as DNA: TGTGCCAGCAATAGAGGGCCCGGAAGGGACTATGGCTACACCTTC.

Only a few counts were recorded for this clone. The chain is built from TRBV2 and TRBJ1-5, with D tentatively TRBD1 (5 bases). CDR3 length equals 17 residues. Trimming took off 3 bases at V and 7 bases at J, with 22 bases between the two ends. CDR1 is SNHLY and CDR2 is FYNNEI in the germline V gene. The CDR3 bases are TGTGCCAGCAGTGATCTCTCTTCCGGGGGTGAAGAGCAGCCCCAGCATTTT. This translates into CASSDLSSGGEEQPQHF. The full variable domain, with the rest looked up from reference TRBV2 and TRBJ1-5, is EPEVTQTPSHQVTQMGQEVILRCVPISNHLYFYWYRQILGQKVEFLVSFYNNEISEKSEIFDDQFSVERPDGSNFTLKIRSTKLEDSAMYFCASSDLSSGGEEQPQHFGDGTRLSIL.

This clone has only a few counts. This chain links TRBV30 with TRBJ1-3; a possible D gene is TRBD1 (6 bases). The CDR3 spans 14 residues. The V gene lost 6 bases and the J gene lost 0 bases, with 12 bases spanning the gap. The germline gives CDR1 GTSNPN, CDR2 SVGIG (reference sequence). CDR3 DNA sequence: TGTGCCTGTATACAGGGTGCCTCTGGAAACACCATATATTTT. Translated, it gives CACIQGASGNTIYF.

In its sample, this clone was seen once. The rearrangement joins TRBV7-2 to TRBJ2-2, with a tentative D call TRBD2 (6 bases). Trimming took off 8 bases at V and 1 base at J, with 17 bases between the two ends. Germline V gene data show CDR1 as SGHTA and CDR2 as FQGNSA. CDR3 length: 16 residues. CDR3 residues: CASLPRLARNTGELFF. CDR3 nucleotide sequence: TGTGCCAGCCTACCCCGGCTAGCGAGGAACACCGGGGAGCTGTTTTTT.

This chain links TRBV2 with TRBJ2-5, with a possible D match to TRBD1 (6 bases). V lost 3 bases to trimming and J lost 2 bases, with 16 bases between them. The CDR3 loop spans 16 amino acids. CDR1 and CDR2 from the germline V gene are SNHLY and FYNNEI. This chain's CDR3 is CASSEKPGALQETQYF. CDR3 DNA: TGTGCCAGCAGTGAGAAGCCAGGGGCGCTACAAGAGACCCAGTACTTC. Full variable domain (outside the CDR3, taken from reference TRBV2 and TRBJ2-5): EPEVTQTPSHQVTQMGQEVILRCVPISNHLYFYWYRQILGQKVEFLVSFYNNEISEKSEIFDDQFSVERPDGSNFTLKIRSTKLEDSAMYFCASSEKPGALQETQYFGPGTRLLVL.

The rearrangement joins TRBV18 to TRBJ2-3; D is possibly TRBD1 (6 bases). The germline CDR1 and CDR2 sequences are KGHSH and LQKENI. With 1 base removed from V and 0 bases from J, the gap between germline ends came to 17 bases. The CDR3 covers 18 residues. The CDR3 reads CASSPLAAGRGSTDTQYF. The CDR3 DNA sequence: TGTGCCAGCTCACCACTGGCCGCAGGCAGGGGAAGCACAGATACGCAGTATTTT.

This chain uses TRBV28 with TRBJ2-7; D is unresolved. The CDR3 totals 13 residues. CDR1 and CDR2 (germline): MDHEN, SYDVKM. The CDR3 region is CAARKFSSYEQYF. In DNA form, the CDR3 reads TGTGCAGCGAGGAAATTCAGCTCCTACGAGCAGTACTTC.

The chain uses TRBV7-2 and TRBJ1-2, with 9 positions matching TRBD1. V shed 4 bases and J 6 bases; nucleotides not matched to a gene: 6. Germline assignment: CDR1 SGHTA and CDR2 FQGNSA. CDR3 length: 14 residues. The CDR3 sequence: CASSWAGQGDGYTF. CDR3 DNA: TGTGCCAGCAGCTGGGCGGGACAGGGAGATGGCTACACCTTC.

The V gene is TRBV2, the J gene TRBJ2-5; TRBD1 is a possible D gene (7 bases). Germline V gene data show CDR1 as SNHLY and CDR2 as FYNNEI. Trimming cost V 9 bases and J 3 bases, with 17 bases left between them. The CDR3 spans 14 residues. Written as DNA, the CDR3 is TGTGCCAGGGGGGGACAGAGTCTTGAAGAGACCCAGTACTTC. The encoded protein is CARGGQSLEETQYF. The full variable domain, with the rest looked up from reference TRBV2 and TRBJ2-5, is EPEVTQTPSHQVTQMGQEVILRCVPISNHLYFYWYRQILGQKVEFLVSFYNNEISEKSEIFDDQFSVERPDGSNFTLKIRSTKLEDSAMYFCARGGQSLEETQYFGPGTRLLVL.

The J gene is TRBJ2-7, the V gene TRBV5-1, with 7 nucleotides matching TRBD1. The CDR3 extends over 14 amino acids. Trimming removed 5 bases from V and 2 bases from J; junction bases left unmatched: 7. Germline V gene lookup returns CDR1 SGHRS and CDR2 YFSETQ. CDR3 region: CASRLGTGAYEQYV. CDR3 sequence (DNA): TGCGCCAGCAGACTCGGAACAGGGGCCTACGAGCAGTACGTC.

V is TRBV25-1 and J is TRBJ2-2, with 8 bases aligning to TRBD1. Germline V gives CDR1 MGHDK, CDR2 SYGVNS. The V segment lost 2 bases and the J segment 1 base; nucleotides outside the gene matches: 9. The CDR3 is made up of 18 amino acids. CDR3 DNA: TGTGCCAGCAGTGAAGGGGGTAAAGGGACAGGGAACACCGGGGAGCTGTTTTTT. Its translation is CASSEGGKGTGNTGELFF.

This chain joins TRBV19 and TRBJ1-5; 7 nucleotides match TRBD1. V lost 6 bases and J lost 7; bases outside the gene matches: 9. CDR3 length: 14 amino acids. Germline V lookup: CDR1 LNHDA, CDR2 SQIVND (reference sequence). The CDR3: CASSVKTGKQPQHF. CDR3 nucleotide sequence: TGTGCCAGTAGCGTCAAGACAGGGAAACAGCCCCAGCATTTT.

This chain joins TRBV7-2 and TRBJ2-5, with 12 positions matching TRBD2. Germline values: CDR1 SGHTA, CDR2 FQGNSA. With 3 bases clipped from V and 9 bases from J, the junction kept 11 bases outside the gene matches. CDR3 size: 16 residues. The CDR3 nucleotides are TGTGCCAGCAGCTTTGGTCTAGCGGGAGGGCGGGGGGCCCAGTACTTC. It encodes CASSFGLAGGRGAQYF.

The chain recombines TRBV29-1 with TRBJ2-4; D is unclear. The germline CDR1 and CDR2 sequences are SQVTM and ANQGSEA. CDR3 length: 14 residues. Deletions cut 7 bases from V and 0 bases from J, with 13 bases between. CDR3 sequence: CSASLRLAKNIQYF. The CDR3 DNA reads TGCAGCGCATCACTCAGGCTAGCCAAAAACATTCAGTACTTC.

The chain recombines TRBV11-2 with TRBJ2-7; D might be TRBD2 (5 bases). This CDR3 is 13 amino acids long. Between the trimmed V and J ends, which lost 3 bases and 3 bases, there was a span of 9 bases. Per germline, CDR1 SGHAT and CDR2 FQNNGV. CDR3 sequence (DNA): TGTGCCAGCAGCTTCGGGGAGAGCTACGAGCAGTACTTC. Translation: CASSFGESYEQYF.

This clone was picked up one time. The gene calls are TRBV30 and TRBJ2-5; 10 nucleotides agree with TRBD1. V lost 1 base and J lost 3; bases outside the gene matches: 5. CDR1 GTSNPN and CDR2 SVGIG come from the germline V gene (reference sequence). This CDR3 contains 15 residues. This chain's CDR3 is CAWSALGTGEETQYF. In nucleotides, the CDR3 is TGTGCCTGGAGTGCCCTGGGGACAGGGGAAGAGACCCAGTACTTC.

V usage is TRBV29-1 and J usage is TRBJ1-5; TRBD1 matches 9 bases. With V trimmed by 4 bases and J by 0 bases, 7 bases remained unmatched. The CDR3 length is 16 residues. Germline lookup yields CDR1 SQVTM and CDR2 ANQGSEA. The CDR3 loop is CSVVWGQGPSNQPQHF. DNA for the CDR3: TGCAGCGTTGTCTGGGGACAGGGACCTAGCAATCAGCCCCAGCATTTT.

The rearrangement uses TRBV6-5 and TRBJ2-7; D is unclear. The V and J ends lost 8 bases and 5 bases respectively, with 22 bases between them. Looked up from germline, CDR1 is MNHEY and CDR2 is SVGAGI. The CDR3 runs to 15 residues. The CDR3 loop is CASRLQSVQSNEQYF. DNA for the CDR3: TGTGCCAGCCGCCTACAGTCGGTTCAATCCAACGAGCAGTACTTC.

This clone was seen just once. This chain uses TRBV7-8 with TRBJ1-2; no clear D gene. The CDR3 totals 15 residues. Trimming stripped 5 bases from V and 0 bases from J, with 13 bases between. Germline V gene data show CDR1 as SGHVS and CDR2 as FQNEAQ. In nucleotides, the CDR3 is TGTGCCAGCAGCCCGAGGTCGGCAGCTAACTATGGCTACACCTTC. Its translation: CASSPRSAANYGYTF.

V usage is TRBV7-8 and J usage is TRBJ1-5; no clear D gene. The germline V and J ends were trimmed by 5 bases and 3 bases, with 8 bases remaining between them. Germline V gene data show CDR1 as SGHVS and CDR2 as FQNEAQ. CDR3 length: 13 amino acids. The DNA of the CDR3 is TGTGCCAGCAGCCGGGATTACAATCAGCCCCAGCATTTT. Its translation: CASSRDYNQPQHF. The whole variable domain, remainder taken from reference TRBV7-8 and TRBJ1-5, is GAGVSQSPRYKVAKRGQDVALRCDPISGHVSLFWYQQALGQGPEFLTYFQNEAQLDKSGLPSDRFFAERPEGSVSTLKIQRTQQEDSAVYLCASSRDYNQPQHFGDGTRLSIL.

This chain connects TRBV18 to TRBJ2-1; D possibly corresponds to TRBD2 (5 bases). The CDR3 runs to 15 residues. V lost 3 bases and J 5 bases, leaving 14 bases between the germline ends. Germline CDR1 and CDR2: KGHSH and LQKENI. For the CDR3, the DNA is TGTGCCAGCTCACCCCAAACTAGTAACGACAATGAGCAGTTCTTC. The encoded protein is CASSPQTSNDNEQFF.

The chain links TRBV10-2 to TRBJ1-5, with D possibly being TRBD1 (5 bases). Per the germline V gene, CDR1 is WSHSY and CDR2 is SAAADI. Trimming stripped 2 bases from V and 9 bases from J, with 17 bases between. CDR3 size: 15 residues. CDR3 coding DNA: TGCGCCAGCAGTGAGGAAGGGGCGCCACTCCGGCCCCAGCATTTT. This sequence encodes CASSEEGAPLRPQHF.

V gene TRBV30 combines with J gene TRBJ2-6, with 10 nucleotides matching TRBD1. Trimming cost V 1 base and J 4 bases; bases outside gene matches: 13. The germline gives CDR1 GTSNPN, CDR2 SVGIG (reference sequence). The CDR3 length is 19 residues. CDR3 in DNA: TGTGCCTGGAGTGAAAAGGGACAGGGGAAAGTTACCGGGGCCAACGTCCTGACTTTC. Its translation is CAWSEKGQGKVTGANVLTF.